A single sample gave rise to the 8 T cell receptor beta chains below, sequenced in a study of radiotherapy plus CTLA-4 blockade in lung cancer. This table comes from immunoSEQ multiplex PCR, and its TCRdb copy is limited to in-frame clones, with some not included. The sample lists approximately 73,000 clones; about nine tenths were seen once. The specimen was peripheral blood, collected from a patient treated with radiotherapy plus ipilimumab. Receptor source: a human donor with non-small cell lung cancer that progressed on radiotherapy plus ipilimumab.

This clone was seen only a few times. DNA for the CDR3: TGCGCCAGCAGTGAGTACAGGGGTGGCACTGAAGCTTTCTTT. It encodes CASSEYRGGTEAFF. The chain is built from TRBV10-2 and TRBJ1-1; TRBD1 aligns across 7 bases. The ends lost 1 base at V and 4 bases at J; junction bases unmatched: 3. Germline assignment: CDR1 WSHSY and CDR2 SAAADI. The CDR3 loop spans 14 amino acids.

This rearrangement joins TRBV6-1 to TRBJ2-7, with D possibly matching TRBD2 (7 bases). Germline CDR1 and CDR2: MNHNS and SASEGT. The CDR3 sequence is 14 residues long. V lost 7 bases and J 7 bases, leaving 20 bases between the germline ends. CDR3 bases: TGTGCCAGCACTTCATTTGGGGGGGCTAGTGAGCAGTACGTC. Its protein is CASTSFGGASEQYV.

The V gene is TRBV28, the J gene TRBJ1-2, with D unresolved. The V end was cut by 8 bases, the J end by 7 bases, with 8 bases between. This CDR3 region has 10 residues. From germline, CDR1 is MDHEN and CDR2 SYDVKM. The CDR3 here is CASRSVGYTF. CDR3 DNA: TGTGCCAGCCGGTCGGTTGGCTACACCTTC.

This chain uses TRBV5-1 with TRBJ2-5, with 13 bases fitting TRBD2. V dropped 5 bases and J dropped 4; count of bases not matched to a gene: 8. The CDR3 is 16 residues long. Germline V gene lookup returns CDR1 SGHRS and CDR2 YFSETQ. The CDR3 is CASSSGLAGTRETQYF. CDR3 nucleotide sequence: TGCGCCAGCAGTTCGGGACTAGCGGGGACTCGAGAGACCCAGTACTTC.

The chain joins TRBV6-5 to TRBJ2-5, with 8 positions matching TRBD2. Germline CDR1 MNHEY, CDR2 SVGAGI. The V segment lost 8 bases and the J segment 6 bases; nucleotides outside the gene matches: 8. CDR3 length: 13 amino acids. CDR3 region: CASLPGLGKTQYF. In DNA form, the CDR3 reads TGTGCCAGCCTCCCGGGACTAGGAAAGACCCAGTACTTC.

This clone was counted a single time. The chain recombines TRBV28 with TRBJ1-1; D ambiguous. Germline V CDR1 and CDR2: MDHEN, SYDVKM. The CDR3 is made up of 13 amino acids. V lost 10 bases, J lost 1 base, and 13 bases lay in between. The CDR3 loop reads CAIVGRSNTEAFF. CDR3 DNA sequence: TGTGCCATCGTGGGCCGATCGAACACTGAAGCTTTCTTT.

The rearrangement uses TRBV5-4 and TRBJ2-3; 11 positions match TRBD2. The CDR3 runs 17 residues. The J segment lost 0 bases and the V segment lost 3 bases, leaving 6 bases of the junction unmatched. Germline V gene lookup returns CDR1 SGHNT and CDR2 YYREEE (reference sequence). CDR3 nucleotides: TGTGCCAGCAGCTCTCGACTAGCGGGGCCGAGCACAGATACGCAGTATTTT. Translating gives CASSSRLAGPSTDTQYF.

The chain has TRBV5-1 and TRBJ2-3; the match to TRBD1 covers 11 bases. The germline CDR1 and CDR2 sequences are SGHRS and YFSETQ. Germline trimming cut 1 base from V and 3 bases from J; bases unmatched to any gene: 7. The CDR3 spans 17 residues. The CDR3 coding sequence is TGCGCCAGCAGCTTGTTCGGACAGGGGGCGCGGACAGATACGCAGTATTTT. Protein sequence: CASSLFGQGARTDTQYF.